The clone carrying this T cell receptor (beta chain) was observed once. What it recognizes is unknown. CDR1 is SGHVS, CDR2 FQNEAQ, per germline. Trimming shortened V by 8 bases and J by 10 bases, and 18 bases separated the two germline ends. The CDR3 contains 13 residues. Profiling relied on immunoSEQ multiplex PCR, and the TCRdb table lists in-frame clones only, not all of them. This table holds 150,000 or so clones, around 90% found once. This entry belongs to a study of T cell responses to AZD1222 COVID-19 vaccine. The overall study: Pooling was applied to second doses at about 4 or about 12 weeks.

Study-level points and caveats: Increases in Spike-specific TCR breadth and depth were seen after two AZD1222 doses. Most donors were white British and more were female, and clonal diversity was possibly underestimated. Spike-spanning, vaccine-associated CD4 TCRs were dominant at 160-218 and 743-854.

The rearrangement uses TRBV7-8 and TRBJ2-1, with unresolved D. The receptor's source is an adult in good health. Sequenced material: peripheral blood, taken on day 0 of AZD1222 vaccination. The CDR3 is CASFLPPGNEQFF. The DNA of the CDR3 is TGTGCCAGCTTCTTGCCCCCCGGAAACGAGCAGTTCTTC.